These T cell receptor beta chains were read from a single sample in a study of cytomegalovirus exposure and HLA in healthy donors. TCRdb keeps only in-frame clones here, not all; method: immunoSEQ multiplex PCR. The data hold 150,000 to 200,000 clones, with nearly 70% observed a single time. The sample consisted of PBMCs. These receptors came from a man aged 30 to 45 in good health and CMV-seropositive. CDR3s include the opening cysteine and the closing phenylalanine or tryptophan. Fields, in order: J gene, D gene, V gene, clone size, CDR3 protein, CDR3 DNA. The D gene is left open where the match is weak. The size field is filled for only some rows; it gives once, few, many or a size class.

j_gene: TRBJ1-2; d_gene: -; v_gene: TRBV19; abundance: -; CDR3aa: CASSPAQDYGYTF; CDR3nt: TGTGCCAGTAGCCCTGCACAGGACTATGGCTACACCTTC
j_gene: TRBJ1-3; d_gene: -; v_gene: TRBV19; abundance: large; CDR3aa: CATTLSSNSGNTIYF; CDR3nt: TGTGCCACCACCTTGTCGAGTAACTCTGGAAACACCATATATTTT
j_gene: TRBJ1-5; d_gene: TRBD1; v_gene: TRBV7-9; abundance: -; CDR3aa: CASSLDTGGNQPQHF; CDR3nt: TGTGCCAGCAGCTTAGATACAGGGGGCAATCAGCCCCAGCATTTT
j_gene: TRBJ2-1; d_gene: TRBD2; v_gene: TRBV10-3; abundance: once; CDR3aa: CAISGTSGSGGNEQFF; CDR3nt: TGTGCCATCAGCGGGACTAGCGGGAGTGGCGGGAATGAGCAGTTCTTC
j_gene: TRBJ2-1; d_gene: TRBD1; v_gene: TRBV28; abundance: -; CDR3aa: CASSPHDRDNEQFF; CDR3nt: TGTGCCAGCAGTCCTCATGACAGGGACAATGAGCAGTTCTTC
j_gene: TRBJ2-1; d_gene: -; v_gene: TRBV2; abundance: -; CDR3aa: CASSDRASYNEQFF; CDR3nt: TGTGCCAGCAGTGACAGGGCTTCCTACAATGAGCAGTTCTTC
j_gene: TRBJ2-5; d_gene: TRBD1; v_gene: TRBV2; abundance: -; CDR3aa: CASSEGQGVSETQYF; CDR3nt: TGTGCCAGCAGTGAGGGACAGGGGGTATCAGAGACCCAGTACTTC
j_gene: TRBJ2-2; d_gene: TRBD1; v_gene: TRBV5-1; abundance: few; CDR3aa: CASKTGYNTGELFF; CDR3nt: TGCGCCAGCAAGACAGGGTATAACACCGGGGAGCTGTTTTTT
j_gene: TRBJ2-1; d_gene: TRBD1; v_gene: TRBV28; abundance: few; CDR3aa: CASSSGQGRSYNEQFF; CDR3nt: TGTGCCAGCAGTTCGGGACAGGGACGGTCTTACAATGAGCAGTTCTTC
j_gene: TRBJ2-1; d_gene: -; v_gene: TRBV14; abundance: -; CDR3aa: CASSFWPRRVSYNEQFF; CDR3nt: TGTGCCAGCAGCTTCTGGCCCCGGAGGGTTAGCTACAATGAGCAGTTCTTC
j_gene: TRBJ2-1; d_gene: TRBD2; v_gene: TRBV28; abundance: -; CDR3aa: CASSAYREALYNEQFF; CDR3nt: TGTGCCAGCAGCGCCTACCGGGAGGCACTATACAATGAGCAGTTCTTC
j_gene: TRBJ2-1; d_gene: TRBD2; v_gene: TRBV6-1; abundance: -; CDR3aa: CASSRTSGANNEQFF; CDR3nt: TGTGCCAGCAGTAGGACTAGCGGGGCTAACAATGAGCAGTTCTTC
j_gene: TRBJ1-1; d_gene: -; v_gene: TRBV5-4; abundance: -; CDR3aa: CASEKGDDTEAFF; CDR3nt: TGTGCCAGCGAGAAAGGGGATGACACTGAAGCTTTCTTT
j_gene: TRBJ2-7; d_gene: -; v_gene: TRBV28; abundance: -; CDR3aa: CASSLRSYEQYF; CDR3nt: TGTGCCAGCAGTTTACGGTCCTACGAGCAGTACTTC
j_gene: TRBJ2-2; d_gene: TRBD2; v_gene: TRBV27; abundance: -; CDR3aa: CASSLLRLAGTGELFF; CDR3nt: TGTGCCAGCAGTTTACTTCGGCTAGCGGGTACCGGGGAGCTGTTTTTT
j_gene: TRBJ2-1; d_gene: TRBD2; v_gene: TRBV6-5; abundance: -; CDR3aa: CASSLGLAGRTGQFF; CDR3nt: TGTGCCAGCAGCCTCGGACTAGCGGGCCGTACCGGGCAGTTCTTC
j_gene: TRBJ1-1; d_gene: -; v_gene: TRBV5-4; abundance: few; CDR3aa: CASSLRGGRDTEAFF; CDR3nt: TGTGCCAGCAGCTTACGCGGAGGGCGCGATACTGAAGCTTTCTTT
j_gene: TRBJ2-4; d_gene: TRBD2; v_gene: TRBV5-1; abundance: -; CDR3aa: CASSSVAGVRGSKNIQYF; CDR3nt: TGCGCCAGCAGCTCCGTAGCGGGAGTCAGAGGGTCCAAAAACATTCAGTACTTC
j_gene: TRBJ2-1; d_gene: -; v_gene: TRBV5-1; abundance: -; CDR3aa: CASCLAVDGEQFF; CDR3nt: TGCGCCAGCTGCTTAGCGGTGGACGGTGAGCAGTTCTTC
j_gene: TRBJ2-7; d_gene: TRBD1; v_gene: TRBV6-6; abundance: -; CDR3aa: CASSSLSGTGKYEQYF; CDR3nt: TGTGCCAGCAGTTCGCTCTCCGGGACAGGGAAATACGAGCAGTACTTC
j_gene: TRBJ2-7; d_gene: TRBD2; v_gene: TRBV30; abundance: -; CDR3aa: CAWRSGGGRTQQYF; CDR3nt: TGTGCCTGGAGGTCGGGCGGGGGGCGAACCCAGCAGTACTTC
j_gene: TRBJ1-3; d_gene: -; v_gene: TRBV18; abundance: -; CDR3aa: CASSPLGTFGNTIYF; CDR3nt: TGTGCCAGCTCACCCCTCGGGACATTTGGAAACACCATATATTTT
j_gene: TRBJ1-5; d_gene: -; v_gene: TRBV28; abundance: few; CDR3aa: CASSSPGAGNQPQHF; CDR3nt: TGTGCCAGCAGCTCCCCCGGCGCGGGCAATCAGCCCCAGCATTTT
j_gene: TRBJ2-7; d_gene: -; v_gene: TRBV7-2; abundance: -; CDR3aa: CASSLEDSSYEQYF; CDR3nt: TGTGCCAGCAGCTTAGAAGACAGCTCCTACGAGCAGTACTTC
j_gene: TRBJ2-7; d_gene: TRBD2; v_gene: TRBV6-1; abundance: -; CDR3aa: CASSATSGRGDEQYF; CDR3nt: TGTGCCAGCAGTGCAACCAGCGGGAGGGGCGACGAGCAGTACTTC
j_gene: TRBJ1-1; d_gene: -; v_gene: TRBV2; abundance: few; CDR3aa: CASSADKTNTEAFF; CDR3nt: TGTGCCAGCAGTGCGGACAAAACGAACACTGAAGCTTTCTTT
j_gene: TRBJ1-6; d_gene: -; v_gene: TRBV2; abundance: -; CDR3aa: CASSSSTGGSLHF; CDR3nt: TGTGCCAGCAGCTCGTCGACAGGTGGTTCCCTCCACTTT
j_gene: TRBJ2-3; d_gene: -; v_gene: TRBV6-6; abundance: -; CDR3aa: CASSFGPASTDTQYF; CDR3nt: TGTGCCAGCAGTTTTGGGCCAGCTAGCACAGATACGCAGTATTTT
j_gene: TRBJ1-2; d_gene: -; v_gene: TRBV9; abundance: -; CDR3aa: CASSRTTTARNGYTF; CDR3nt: TGTGCCAGCAGCCGTACTACGACAGCCCGTAATGGCTACACCTTC
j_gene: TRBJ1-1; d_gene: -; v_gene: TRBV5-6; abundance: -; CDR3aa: CASSGGTLENTEAFF; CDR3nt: TGTGCCAGCAGCGGAGGGACTCTGGAGAACACTGAAGCTTTCTTT
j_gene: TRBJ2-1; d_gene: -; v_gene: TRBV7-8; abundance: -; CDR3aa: CASSLVELSYNEQFF; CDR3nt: TGTGCCAGCAGCTTAGTAGAACTGTCCTACAATGAGCAGTTCTTC
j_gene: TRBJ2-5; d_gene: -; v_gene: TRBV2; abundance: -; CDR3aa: CASTGTTTKGGTQYF; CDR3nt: TGTGCCAGCACCGGGACTACAACTAAGGGGGGGACCCAGTACTTC
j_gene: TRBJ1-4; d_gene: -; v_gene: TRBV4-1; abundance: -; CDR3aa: CASSQDLSGVGEKLFF; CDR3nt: TGCGCCAGCAGCCAAGATCTCTCGGGGGTCGGTGAAAAACTGTTTTTT
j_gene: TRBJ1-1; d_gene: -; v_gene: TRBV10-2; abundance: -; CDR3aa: CASSEEQTNTEAFF; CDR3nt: TGCGCCAGCAGTGAGGAACAGACGAACACTGAAGCTTTCTTT
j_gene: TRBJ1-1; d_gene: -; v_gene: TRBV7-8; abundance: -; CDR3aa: CASSLLLGNTEAFF; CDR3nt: TGTGCCAGCAGCTTATTACTAGGAAACACTGAAGCTTTCTTT
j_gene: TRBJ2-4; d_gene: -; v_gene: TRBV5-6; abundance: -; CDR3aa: CASSYRLSGISIQYF; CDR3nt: TGTGCCAGCAGCTACCGTTTATCAGGGATAAGCATTCAGTACTTC
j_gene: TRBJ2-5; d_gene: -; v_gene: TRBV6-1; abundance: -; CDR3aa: CASSEPGVETQYF; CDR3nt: TGTGCCAGCAGTGAACCTGGAGTTGAGACCCAGTACTTC
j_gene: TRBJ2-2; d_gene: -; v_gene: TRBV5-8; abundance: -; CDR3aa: CASSLEGFDSGELFF; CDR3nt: TGTGCCAGCAGCTTGGAGGGGTTCGACAGCGGGGAGCTGTTTTTT
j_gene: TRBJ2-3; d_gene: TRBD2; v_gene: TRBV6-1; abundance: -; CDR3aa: CASRETSGSTDTQYF; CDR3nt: TGTGCCAGCAGAGAGACTAGCGGTAGCACAGATACGCAGTATTTT